Listed below are T cell receptor beta chains from one sample, sequenced in a study of regulatory T cells in long-lasting Graves disease. TCRdb reanalysed the multiplex PCR reads using MiXCR and keeps one entry per CDR3 protein. This sample has some 330,000 distinct CDR3 sequences, with roughly 24% found just once. Specimen: peripheral blood mononuclear cells (PBMCs), collected when the disease was refractory, from a patient treated with antithyroid drugs. These receptors originate from a woman aged 40 to 55 with Graves disease. Both conserved end residues are part of each CDR3. A D gene is named only where the DNA matches it firmly.

D	V	J	length	CDR3
.	TRBV28	TRBJ1-3	15	CASSRPDINANTIYF
.	TRBV5-1	TRBJ2-4	13	CASSLVPENIQYF
TRBD1	TRBV20-1	TRBJ1-1	15	CSAIESGTVNTEAFF
TRBD2	TRBV19	TRBJ2-3	15	CASSNLAGVTDTQYF
.	TRBV20-1	TRBJ2-5	16	CSASLAWDSLKETQYF
.	TRBV6-5	TRBJ1-1	11	CASSYSSIAFF
.	TRBV6-1	TRBJ2-7	14	CASRKDGRGEEQYF
.	TRBV10-1	TRBJ1-2	18	CASSDYRGGGREDYGYTF
.	TRBV30	TRBJ2-7	12	CAWSPQGGEQYF
.	TRBV6-2/TRBV6-3	TRBJ2-2	15	CASSYWLEYLGELFF
.	TRBV10-3	TRBJ2-3	19	CAISHRTGKGGGPGDTQYF
.	TRBV29-1	TRBJ2-5	13	CSVALGDQETQYF
TRBD1	TRBV6-5	TRBJ2-7	15	CASSYSTGSSYEQYF
.	TRBV7-8	TRBJ2-1	14	CASSLAGSYNEQFF
TRBD2	TRBV28	TRBJ2-7	14	CASIFSGRSNEQYF
TRBD1	TRBV4-1	TRBJ1-1	18	CASSQFDSGGTENTEAFF
TRBD1	TRBV12-3/TRBV12-4	TRBJ2-7	17	CASSQGFGTVAFYEQYF
TRBD2	TRBV12-3/TRBV12-4	TRBJ2-2	15	CASSLTSGITGELFF
.	TRBV5-6	TRBJ1-1	14	CASSLVSGSTEAFF
.	TRBV6-5	TRBJ2-7	15	CASSYSSQTGYEQYF
.	TRBV25-1	TRBJ2-3	11	CASSEVYAQYF
TRBD2	TRBV30	TRBJ2-5	15	CAWSGLAGLRETQYF
.	TRBV20-1	TRBJ1-6	14	CSARDPNYNSPLHF
.	TRBV12-3/TRBV12-4	TRBJ2-7	17	CASRQASRRGHSYEQYF
.	TRBV28	TRBJ2-2	14	CASSLGGADGELFF
.	TRBV2	TRBJ2-2	19	CASSVSPIQATRDTGELFF
TRBD1	TRBV28	TRBJ1-5	15	CASSGWTGGNQPQHF
.	TRBV20-1	TRBJ2-7	13	CSQYLPNSYEQYF
.	TRBV3-1	TRBJ2-7	13	CASSVAVSYEQYF
.	TRBV29-1	TRBJ2-7	13	CSAVGVSSYEQYF
.	TRBV5-1	TRBJ2-4	15	CASSPRDPHRDIQYF
TRBD1	TRBV5-6	TRBJ1-1	15	CASSLWRTGGIEAFF
TRBD1	TRBV6-5	TRBJ2-7	15	CASSYLGGQGAEQYF
TRBD1	TRBV5-6	TRBJ1-1	16	CASSSTGTGKGAEAFF
TRBD2	TRBV20-1	TRBJ2-3	15	CSASVLAGIADTQYF
TRBD1	TRBV6-4	TRBJ2-7	12	CASPGQDYEQYF
.	TRBV28	TRBJ2-7	14	CASSFRIWPYEQYF
.	TRBV29-1	TRBJ1-1	14	CSVEDQGEAPEAFF
.	TRBV30	TRBJ2-5	12	CAWSASTETQYF
TRBD1	TRBV5-6	TRBJ2-7	14	CASSGQGGSYEQYF
.	TRBV11-2	TRBJ2-3	19	CASRPLKIRPENGVHTQYF
.	TRBV5-1	TRBJ2-2	16	CASSLGSAVNTGELFF